This is a list of T cell receptor beta chains from one sample in a study of blood T cell repertoires in COVID-19. Clones were sequenced by immunoSEQ multiplex PCR, and TCRdb holds only the in-frame ones, with some missing. Here the sample spans about 95,000 clones, roughly 80% being singletons. Sequencing was carried out using peripheral blood. These receptors were collected from a man older than 75 with active or convalescent COVID-19. CDR3s include the opening cysteine and the closing phenylalanine or tryptophan. D genes are given only for firm matches. Size is omitted from some rows. Given values are once, few, many or a class for expanded clones.

v_gene	abundance	d_gene	j_gene	CDR3nt	CDR3aa
TRBV3-1/TRBV3-2	NA	TRBD2	TRBJ2-3	TGTGCCAGCAGCCAAGAAGCGGGGGGGTGGGATACGCAGTATTTT	CASSQEAGGWDTQYF
TRBV6-2/TRBV6-3	NA	NA	TRBJ1-4	TGTGCCAGCAGTAGGGGTGAAAAACTGTTTTTT	CASSRGEKLFF
TRBV2	NA	TRBD1	TRBJ1-3	TGTGCCAGCAGTGCCGGGACAGGGATCGGAAACACCATATATTTT	CASSAGTGIGNTIYF
TRBV5-5	few	TRBD1	TRBJ1-2	TGTGCCAGCAGCTTGCAAGGGACAGCCTATGGCTACACCTTC	CASSLQGTAYGYTF
TRBV13	many	TRBD1	TRBJ1-1	TGTGCCAGCAACCCAAGACAGGGGACTACTGAAGCTTTCTTT	CASNPRQGTTEAFF
TRBV3-1/TRBV3-2	NA	NA	TRBJ2-1	TGTGCCAGCAGCCAGCAGGTGTATGAGCAGTTCTTC	CASSQQVYEQFF
TRBV9	NA	TRBD2	TRBJ2-2	TGTGCCAGCAGCGGGCCGACTGGGCGGGGGGGCCCAAGCGGCACCGGGGAGCTGTTTTTT	CASSGPTGRGGPSGTGELFF
TRBV30	NA	NA	TRBJ1-2	TGTGCCTGGAGAACCCTGAGGAACTATGGCTACACCTTC	CAWRTLRNYGYTF
TRBV28	NA	TRBD1	TRBJ2-7	TGTGCCAGCAGTTTTAGGGGGCGCATCTACGAGCAGTACTTC	CASSFRGRIYEQYF
TRBV19	NA	NA	TRBJ1-5	TGTGCCAGTAGTACGGCGGGGAGGAGGTCCAATCAGCCCCAGCATTTT	CASSTAGRRSNQPQHF
TRBV27	NA	NA	TRBJ1-4	TGTGCCAGCAGTTTATGGCGGCCAGGGTCGGGTCTTGGTGAAAAACTGTTTTTT	CASSLWRPGSGLGEKLFF
TRBV11-2	NA	NA	TRBJ1-5	TGTGCCAGCAGCTTTGGTGGGGGGGGCCCTCAGCCCCAGCATTTT	CASSFGGGGPQPQHF
TRBV12-3/TRBV12-4	NA	NA	TRBJ2-3	TGTGCCAGCAGTCTCCCCGGCACAGATACGCAGTATTTT	CASSLPGTDTQYF
TRBV29-1	NA	TRBD1	TRBJ1-2	TGCAGCGTTGAGGGGATTGGGGACAGGGTCGGCGGCTACACCTTC	CSVEGIGDRVGGYTF
TRBV4-3	NA	TRBD2	TRBJ2-7	TGCGCCAGCAGCCAATATAGCGGGTCCTCCGCTTACGAGCAGTACTTC	CASSQYSGSSAYEQYF
TRBV2	NA	TRBD2	TRBJ2-5	TGTGCCAGCATACTAGCGACCCCCCAAGAGACCCAGTACTTC	CASILATPQETQYF
TRBV30	NA	NA	TRBJ1-1	TGTGCCTGGAGTCACAGGGAGGGCACTGAAGCTTTCTTT	CAWSHREGTEAFF